The sequence of this T cell receptor beta chain was determined in a study of shared clonotypes between healthy human individuals. Notes on this clone: Other DNA variants within this sample encode the same CDR3.

From germline, CDR1 is GTSNPN and CDR2 SVGIG (reference sequence). V dropped 0 bases and J dropped 2 bases, with 4 bases sitting between them. The CDR3 is 12 residues long. Here immunoSEQ multiplex PCR was the method, and the copy in TCRdb shows in-frame clones only, minus some. The data show 2 million to 3 million clones, with more than 90% seen just once and over 0.12% held by the top ten. V usage is TRBV30 and J usage is TRBJ2-5; no clear D. The source material was naive CD4+ T cells sorted from blood. Described subset: CD45RA+ positively selected. The origin of this receptor is a man aged 18 to 29 in good health. CDR3 residues: CAWSVVQETQYF. The CDR3 DNA follows: TGTGCCTGGAGTGTAGTGCAAGAGACCCAGTACTTC.